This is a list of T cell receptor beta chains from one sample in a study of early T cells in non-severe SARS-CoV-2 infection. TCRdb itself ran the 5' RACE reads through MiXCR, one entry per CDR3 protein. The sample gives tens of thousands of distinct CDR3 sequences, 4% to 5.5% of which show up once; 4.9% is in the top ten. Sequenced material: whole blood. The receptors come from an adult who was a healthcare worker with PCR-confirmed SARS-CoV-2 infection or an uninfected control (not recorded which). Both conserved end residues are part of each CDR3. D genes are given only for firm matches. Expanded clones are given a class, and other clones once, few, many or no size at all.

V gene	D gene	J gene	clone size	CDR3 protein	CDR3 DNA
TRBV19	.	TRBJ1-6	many	CASSMTGSSFHNSPLHF	TGTGCCAGTAGTATGACCGGCAGTAGTTTCCATAATTCACCCCTCCACTTT
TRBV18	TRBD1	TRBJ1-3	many	CASSPRTGTGNTIYF	TGTGCCAGCTCACCACGGACAGGGACTGGAAACACCATATATTTT
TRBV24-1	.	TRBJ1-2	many	CATSDRTTHYDGYTF	TGTGCCACCAGTGATAGAACGACGCATTATGATGGCTACACCTTC
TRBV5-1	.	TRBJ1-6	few	CASTPGGSNSPLHF	TGCGCCAGCACCCCTGGGGGATCTAATTCACCCCTCCACTTT
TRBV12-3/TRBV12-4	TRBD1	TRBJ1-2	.	CASTKDRDYNYGYTF	TGTGCCAGCACTAAGGACAGGGACTACAACTATGGCTACACCTTC
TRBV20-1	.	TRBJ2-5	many	CSARKAPPPQETQYF	TGCAGTGCTAGGAAGGCCCCACCCCCTCAAGAGACCCAGTACTTC
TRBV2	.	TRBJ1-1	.	CASNTGTKAFF	TGTGCCAGCAATACCGGGACCAAAGCTTTCTTT
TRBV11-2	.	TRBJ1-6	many	CASSSDRLSPLHF	TGTGCCAGCAGCTCAGACAGGCTTTCACCCCTCCACTTT
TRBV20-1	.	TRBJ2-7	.	CSARVGHAVYEQYF	TGCAGTGCTAGAGTGGGGCACGCCGTTTACGAGCAGTACTTC
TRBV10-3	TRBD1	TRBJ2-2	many	CAISGQANTGELFF	TGTGCCATCAGCGGACAGGCTAACACCGGGGAGCTGTTTTTT
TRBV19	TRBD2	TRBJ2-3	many	CASNGGGADTQYF	TGTGCCAGTAACGGCGGGGGGGCAGATACGCAGTATTTT
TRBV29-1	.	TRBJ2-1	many	CSAEGLGNEQFF	TGCAGCGCTGAGGGCCTGGGCAATGAGCAGTTCTTC
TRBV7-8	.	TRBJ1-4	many	CASSLATANEKLFF	TGTGCCAGCAGCTTAGCGACAGCTAATGAAAAACTGTTTTTT
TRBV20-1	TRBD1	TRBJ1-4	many	CSATGTGPEKLFF	TGCAGTGCCACCGGGACAGGGCCTGAAAAACTGTTTTTT
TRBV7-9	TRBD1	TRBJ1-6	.	CASSRGQVTYSPLHF	TGTGCCAGCAGCCGAGGACAGGTTACATATTCACCCCTCCACTTT
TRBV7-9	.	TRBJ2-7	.	CASSLVWGTTYEQYF	TGTGCCAGCAGCTTAGTTTGGGGGACGACCTACGAGCAGTACTTC
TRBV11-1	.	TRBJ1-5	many	CASSLLGQSNQPQHF	TGTGCCAGCAGCTTACTTGGACAGAGCAATCAGCCCCAGCATTTT
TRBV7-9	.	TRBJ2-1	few	CASSLYGGTYNEQFF	TGTGCCAGCAGCTTATATGGGGGTACCTACAATGAGCAGTTCTTC
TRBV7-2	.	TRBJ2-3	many	CASSPETVADTQYF	TGTGCCAGCAGCCCGGAGACAGTGGCAGATACGCAGTATTTT
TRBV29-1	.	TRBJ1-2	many	CSVGQGQVYTF	TGCAGCGTTGGGCAGGGCCAGGTCTACACCTTC
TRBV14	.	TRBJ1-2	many	CASSQDEKYYGYTF	TGTGCCAGCAGCCAAGATGAGAAGTACTATGGCTACACCTTC
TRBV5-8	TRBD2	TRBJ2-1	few	CASSLYPSGGAPYNEQFF	TGTGCCAGCAGCTTGTATCCTAGCGGGGGGGCGCCCTACAATGAGCAGTTCTTC
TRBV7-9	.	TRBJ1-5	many	CASSDGNQPQHF	TGTGCCAGCAGCGACGGCAATCAGCCCCAGCATTTT
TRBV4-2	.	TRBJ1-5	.	CASSQDAVAQPQHF	TGTGCCAGCAGCCAAGATGCGGTGGCCCAGCCCCAGCATTTT
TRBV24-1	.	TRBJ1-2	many	CATSDPTTAYGYTF	TGTGCCACCAGTGACCCGACCACCGCCTATGGCTACACCTTC
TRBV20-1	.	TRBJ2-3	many	CSVSLPGTDTQYF	TGCAGTGTGTCCTTGCCCGGGACAGATACGCAGTATTTT
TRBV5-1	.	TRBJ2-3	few	CASSYIQTAITDTQYF	TGCGCCAGCAGCTATATTCAGACCGCGATCACAGATACGCAGTATTTT
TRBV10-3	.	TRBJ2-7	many	CAISESVFPILAGPSYEQYF	TGTGCCATCAGTGAGTCAGTCTTCCCTATCCTCGCGGGGCCCTCCTACGAGCAGTACTTC
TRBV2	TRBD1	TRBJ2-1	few	CASRETGSYNEQFF	TGTGCCAGCAGGGAGACAGGGTCCTACAATGAGCAGTTCTTC
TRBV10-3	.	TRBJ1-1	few	CAISRQHKNTEAFF	TGTGCCATCAGTCGACAGCACAAGAACACTGAAGCTTTCTTT
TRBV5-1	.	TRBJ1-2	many	CASSFQGEDGYTF	TGCGCCAGCAGCTTTCAAGGGGAGGATGGCTACACCTTC
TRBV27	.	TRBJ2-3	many	CASSWGPTDTQYF	TGTGCCAGCAGTTGGGGACCCACAGATACGCAGTATTTT
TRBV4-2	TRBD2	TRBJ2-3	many	CASSQVTSGVVDTQYF	TGTGCCAGCAGCCAGGTGACTAGCGGGGTGGTAGATACGCAGTATTTT
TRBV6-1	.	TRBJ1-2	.	CASSLLGGNYGYTF	TGTGCCAGCAGCCTTTTAGGGGGGAACTATGGCTACACCTTC
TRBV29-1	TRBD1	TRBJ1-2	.	CSVEGGTDNYGYTF	TGCAGCGTTGAAGGGGGGACAGACAACTATGGCTACACCTTC
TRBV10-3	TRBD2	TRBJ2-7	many	CAIAGGPYEQYF	TGTGCCATCGCGGGGGGGCCCTACGAGCAGTACTTC
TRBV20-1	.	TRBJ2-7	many	CSATTASSYEQYF	TGCAGTGCTACGACAGCTAGTTCCTACGAGCAGTACTTC
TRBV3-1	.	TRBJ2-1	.	CASSHLSREPYNEQFF	TGTGCCAGCAGCCACCTATCCCGGGAGCCCTACAATGAGCAGTTCTTC
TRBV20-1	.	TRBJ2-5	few	CSARTVPVGGPEETQYF	TGCAGTGCTAGGACAGTCCCAGTGGGGGGGCCGGAAGAGACCCAGTACTTC
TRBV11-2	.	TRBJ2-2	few	CASSLAGSAGELFF	TGTGCCAGCAGCTTAGCAGGGTCGGCCGGGGAGCTGTTTTTT
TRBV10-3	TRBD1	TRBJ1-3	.	CAITGTARGNTIYF	TGTGCCATCACTGGGACAGCCAGGGGAAACACCATATATTTT
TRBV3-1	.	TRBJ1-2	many	CASSQDLQGNYGYTF	TGTGCCAGCAGCCAAGATCTCCAGGGTAACTATGGCTACACCTTC
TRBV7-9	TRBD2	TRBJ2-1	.	CASSLLSGDHNEQFF	TGTGCCAGCAGCTTACTTAGCGGGGACCACAATGAGCAGTTCTTC
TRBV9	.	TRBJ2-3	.	CASSVGQHTDTQYF	TGTGCCAGCAGTGTAGGACAGCACACAGATACGCAGTATTTT
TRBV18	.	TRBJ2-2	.	CASSTPWGTGELFF	TGTGCCAGCTCTACCCCATGGGGCACCGGGGAGCTGTTTTTT
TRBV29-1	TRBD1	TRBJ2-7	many	CSVDAGQGSYEQYF	TGCAGCGTTGACGCGGGACAGGGCTCCTACGAGCAGTACTTC
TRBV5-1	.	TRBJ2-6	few	CASTPGAAGANVLTF	TGCGCCAGCACCCCAGGGGCAGCTGGGGCCAACGTCCTGACTTTC
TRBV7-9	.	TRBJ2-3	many	CASSLVKDTQYF	TGTGCCAGCAGCTTAGTGAAAGATACGCAGTATTTT
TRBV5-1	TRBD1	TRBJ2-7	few	CASSPDRTGSLREQYF	TGCGCCAGCAGCCCGGATCGGACAGGGAGCCTACGAGAGCAGTACTTC
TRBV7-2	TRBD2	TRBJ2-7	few	CASSLEGGLAGHF	TGTGCCAGCAGCTTAGAGGGTGGGCTAGCGGGACATTTC
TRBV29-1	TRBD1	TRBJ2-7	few	CSVAHSGTGGEQYF	TGCAGCGTTGCCCACTCCGGGACAGGGGGTGAGCAGTACTTC
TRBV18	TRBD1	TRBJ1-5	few	CASSPPGWGQSNQPQHF	TGTGCCAGCTCACCCCCTGGTTGGGGACAGAGCAATCAGCCCCAGCATTTT
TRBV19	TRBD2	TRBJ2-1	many	CASSTGLAGDEQFF	TGTGCCAGTAGTACGGGACTAGCGGGAGATGAGCAGTTCTTC